These T cell receptor beta chains were read from a single sample in a study of OX40 agonist ivuxolimab in advanced cancers. The assay was immunoSEQ multiplex PCR, and TCRdb's table has in-frame clones only and misses some. The sample carries tens of thousands of clones, 81% recorded once. The starting material was CD4+ or CD8+ T cells sorted from blood, obtained in a trial of the OX40 agonist ivuxolimab. These receptors came from an adult with an advanced solid tumor such as melanoma, head and neck, liver or kidney cancer. CDR3s include the opening cysteine and the closing phenylalanine or tryptophan. Each record gives: V gene, clone size, J gene, D gene, CDR3 DNA, CDR3 protein. The D gene is left open where the match is weak. For some rows the clone size is stated as once, few or many, or as a class when expanded; others skip it.

V gene: TRBV18; clone size: -; J gene: TRBJ2-7; D gene: -; CDR3 DNA: TGTGCCAGCTCACCACAGGGCCTCTACGAGCAGTACTTC; CDR3 protein: CASSPQGLYEQYF
V gene: TRBV18; clone size: -; J gene: TRBJ1-1; D gene: -; CDR3 DNA: TGTGCCAGCTCTCTTTCGGTGAACACTGAAGCTTTCTTT; CDR3 protein: CASSLSVNTEAFF
V gene: TRBV7-8; clone size: -; J gene: TRBJ1-1; D gene: -; CDR3 DNA: TGTGCCAGCAGCTTAGCATCAGGGAACACTGAAGCTTTCTTT; CDR3 protein: CASSLASGNTEAFF
V gene: TRBV30; clone size: once; J gene: TRBJ1-6; D gene: -; CDR3 DNA: TGTGCCTGGACCGGAAGGACAGCCTATAATTCACCCCTCCACTTT; CDR3 protein: CAWTGRTAYNSPLHF
V gene: TRBV20-1; clone size: -; J gene: TRBJ1-5; D gene: -; CDR3 DNA: TGCAGAAATCAGCCCCAGCATTTT; CDR3 protein: CRNQPQHF
V gene: TRBV7-9; clone size: -; J gene: TRBJ1-2; D gene: -; CDR3 DNA: TGTGCCAGCAGCTTAGTACGACTCGTGGGCTACACCTTC; CDR3 protein: CASSLVRLVGYTF
V gene: TRBV20-1; clone size: -; J gene: TRBJ2-7; D gene: -; CDR3 DNA: TGCAGTGCTCCGACCAGGACAGAGCAGTACTTC; CDR3 protein: CSAPTRTEQYF
V gene: TRBV28; clone size: -; J gene: TRBJ2-7; D gene: -; CDR3 DNA: TGTGCCAGCATAAGGACCGGCATCGGCGAGCAGTACTTC; CDR3 protein: CASIRTGIGEQYF
V gene: TRBV6-5; clone size: -; J gene: TRBJ1-2; D gene: TRBD1; CDR3 DNA: TGTGCCAGCAGTCTATCCGACAGGGACTATGGCTACACCTTC; CDR3 protein: CASSLSDRDYGYTF
V gene: TRBV27; clone size: -; J gene: TRBJ1-1; D gene: -; CDR3 DNA: TGTGCCAGTCTGCCCAGGCAGGGCACTGAAGCTTTCTTT; CDR3 protein: CASLPRQGTEAFF
V gene: TRBV10-3; clone size: -; J gene: TRBJ1-1; D gene: TRBD1; CDR3 DNA: TGTGCCACCGGGACAGGGGGGAACACTGAAGCTTTCTTT; CDR3 protein: CATGTGGNTEAFF
V gene: TRBV7-6; clone size: -; J gene: TRBJ1-3; D gene: -; CDR3 DNA: TGTGCCAGCAGCCCCCTGGGCGGCACCATATATTTT; CDR3 protein: CASSPLGGTIYF
V gene: TRBV5-6; clone size: -; J gene: TRBJ2-7; D gene: -; CDR3 DNA: TGTGCCAGCAGCTTGTTTTTAGGGATCGATCGCTACGAGCAGTACTTC; CDR3 protein: CASSLFLGIDRYEQYF
V gene: TRBV28; clone size: -; J gene: TRBJ2-2; D gene: -; CDR3 DNA: TGTGCCAGCAGGAGCGCGGGGCCCGCCGGGGAGCTGTTTTTT; CDR3 protein: CASRSAGPAGELFF
V gene: TRBV20-1; clone size: once; J gene: TRBJ1-4; D gene: -; CDR3 DNA: TGCAGTGCTAGCAACGTCGAAAAACTGTTTTTT; CDR3 protein: CSASNVEKLFF
V gene: TRBV19; clone size: few; J gene: TRBJ2-4; D gene: TRBD2; CDR3 DNA: TGTGCCAGTAGTAGTGGAGCGGGGCGCAGCCACATTCAGTACTTC; CDR3 protein: CASSSGAGRSHIQYF
V gene: TRBV5-1; clone size: -; J gene: TRBJ1-2; D gene: TRBD1; CDR3 DNA: TGCGCCAGCAGCTTGAACAGGGGGATTAACTATGGCTACACCTTC; CDR3 protein: CASSLNRGINYGYTF
V gene: TRBV19; clone size: few; J gene: TRBJ2-2; D gene: TRBD1; CDR3 DNA: TGTGCCAGTAGTGGATTGACAGGGGACACCGGGGAGCTGTTTTTT; CDR3 protein: CASSGLTGDTGELFF
V gene: TRBV6-5; clone size: -; J gene: TRBJ2-3; D gene: -; CDR3 DNA: TGTGCCAGCAGTTACGGACAGGAGGGGGATACGCAGTATTTT; CDR3 protein: CASSYGQEGDTQYF
V gene: TRBV4-3; clone size: -; J gene: TRBJ2-5; D gene: TRBD2; CDR3 DNA: TGCGCCAGCAGCCAAGGGCTAGCGGGGGGAACAGAGACCCAGTACTTC; CDR3 protein: CASSQGLAGGTETQYF
V gene: TRBV10-3; clone size: -; J gene: TRBJ2-2; D gene: TRBD1; CDR3 DNA: TGTGCCACCACGGGACAGGGTGACACCGGGGAGCTGTTTTTT; CDR3 protein: CATTGQGDTGELFF
V gene: TRBV6-6; clone size: -; J gene: TRBJ2-5; D gene: TRBD2; CDR3 DNA: TGTGCCAGCAGGGTTCAAGCGGGAGGAAGGGAGACCCAGTACTTC; CDR3 protein: CASRVQAGGRETQYF
V gene: TRBV19; clone size: -; J gene: TRBJ2-3; D gene: -; CDR3 DNA: TGTGCCAGTAGTATAGGTAGGGGTGGCACAGATACGCAGTATTTT; CDR3 protein: CASSIGRGGTDTQYF
V gene: TRBV9; clone size: once; J gene: TRBJ1-2; D gene: -; CDR3 DNA: TGTGCCAGCAGCGTTGCCGGTCCCGTACGCTACACCTTC; CDR3 protein: CASSVAGPVRYTF
V gene: TRBV6-6; clone size: -; J gene: TRBJ2-2; D gene: TRBD1; CDR3 DNA: TGTGCCAGCAGTCGCGGACAGGGTTCGGGGGAGCTGTTTTTT; CDR3 protein: CASSRGQGSGELFF
V gene: TRBV2; clone size: -; J gene: TRBJ2-2; D gene: -; CDR3 DNA: TGTGCCAGCAGGGCCGGACAGAACGCGAACACCGGGGAGCTGTTTTTT; CDR3 protein: CASRAGQNANTGELFF
V gene: TRBV7-2; clone size: -; J gene: TRBJ1-4; D gene: -; CDR3 DNA: TGTGCCAGCAACCTCGGGTACCCAAATGAAAAACTGTTTTTT; CDR3 protein: CASNLGYPNEKLFF
V gene: TRBV15; clone size: -; J gene: TRBJ1-5; D gene: -; CDR3 DNA: TGTGCCACCAGCAGCCGCTGGGACACCAATCAGCCCCAGCATTTT; CDR3 protein: CATSSRWDTNQPQHF
V gene: TRBV5-4; clone size: -; J gene: TRBJ2-7; D gene: -; CDR3 DNA: TGTGCCAGCAGCAGACACCAGCTCCTTTACGAGCAGTACTTC; CDR3 protein: CASSRHQLLYEQYF
V gene: TRBV18; clone size: -; J gene: TRBJ2-7; D gene: TRBD1; CDR3 DNA: TGTGCCAGCTCAGTTACTTCCGGGACAGGGGGCTACGAGCAGTACTTC; CDR3 protein: CASSVTSGTGGYEQYF
V gene: TRBV2; clone size: -; J gene: TRBJ1-5; D gene: TRBD1; CDR3 DNA: TGTGCCAGCAGCCCCCAGGGGGGGAATCAGCCCCAGCATTTT; CDR3 protein: CASSPQGGNQPQHF